The next 32 T cell receptor beta chains were all read from a single sample in a study of graft-versus-host responses after intestinal transplantation. Irradiated stimulators labeled with violet dye, some 200,000 in number, were plated with some 200,000 CFSE-labeled responders. TCRdb's table, derived via immunoSEQ multiplex PCR, lists solely in-frame clones and lacks some. Of 20,000 or so clones listed, about 33% are singletons. Material: alloreactive CD8+ T cells from a mixed lymphocyte reaction culture, obtained before intestinal transplant. Regarding subset: CFSE-low proliferating T cells sorted from approximately 6-day pre-transplant mixed lymphocyte reaction (GvH or HvG direction). The receptor source for this set is a human patient who received an intestinal transplant.

By sample fraction, this clone is medium-sized. The gene calls are TRBV7-9 and TRBJ1-5, with a weak D call TRBD1 (6 bases). From germline, CDR1 is SEHNR and CDR2 FQNEAQ (reference sequence). V was cut by 4 bases and J by 6 bases, with 16 bases left in between. This CDR3 is built from 15 residues. DNA for the CDR3: TGTGCCAGCAGCTGGGGGCAGGGAGGTATTCAGCCCCAGCATTTT. Translating gives CASSWGQGGIQPQHF.

The chain couples TRBV12-1 to TRBJ2-6; TRBD1 is taken as the D call from the table, unchecked against the DNA. TRBV12-1 is a pseudogene. The CDR3 extends over 18 amino acids. This CDR3 reads CASSCCYVGQSRANVLTF. The CDR3, as DNA: TGTGCCAGCAGCTGTTGTTATGTAGGACAAAGTCGGGCCAACGTCCTGACTTTC.

The chain recombines TRBV11-3 with TRBJ2-7, with a weak D call TRBD2 (5 bases). CDR1 and CDR2 from the germline V gene are SGHNT and YENEEA. The CDR3 is 14 residues long. Between the trimmed V and J ends, which lost 1 base and 6 bases, there was a span of 13 bases. The CDR3 spells CASSLVPAVLEQYF. The CDR3 bases are TGTGCCAGCAGCTTAGTCCCAGCGGTCCTCGAGCAGTACTTC.

The chain carries TRBV5-1 and TRBJ2-4; possibly TRBD1 or TRBD2 for D (5 bases each). This CDR3 is 16 amino acids long. The germline V gene encodes CDR1 SGHRS and CDR2 YFSETQ. Trimming cost V 4 bases and J 5 bases, with 19 bases left between them. DNA for the CDR3: TGCGCCAGCAGCCCAGGGACCAGCCGCCGGGAAAACATTCAGTACTTC. This encodes CASSPGTSRRENIQYF.

The chain combines TRBV13 with TRBJ2-4, with D possibly being TRBD1 or TRBD2 (6 bases each). The CDR3 runs 15 residues. Germline-derived CDR1 and CDR2 are PRHDT and FYEKMQ (reference sequence). Trimming removed 2 bases from V and 4 bases from J, with 12 bases in between. The CDR3 spells CASSLWGARKNIQYF. The CDR3 region has the DNA TGTGCCAGCAGCTTATGGGGGGCCCGGAAAAACATTCAGTACTTC.

V is TRBV5-1 and J is TRBJ2-7; tentative D call: TRBD2 (5 bases). V lost 9 bases and J 2 bases, leaving 18 bases between the germline ends. Germline lookup yields CDR1 SGHRS and CDR2 YFSETQ. The CDR3 is 14 amino acids. The CDR3 DNA reads TGCGCCACCCCACGAGGGCATGGGACCTACGAGCAGTACTTC. Encoded protein: CATPRGHGTYEQYF.

This clone showed up just a few times. V gene TRBV2 combines with J gene TRBJ2-3; TRBD2 might be the D (6 bases). V dropped 4 bases and J dropped 0 bases, with 11 bases sitting between them. This CDR3 is built from 15 residues. CDR1 SNHLY and CDR2 FYNNEI come from the germline V gene. The CDR3: CASSGVAASTDTQYF. The CDR3 coding sequence is TGTGCCAGCAGTGGGGTAGCGGCTAGCACAGATACGCAGTATTTT.

The V call is TRBV29-1, the J call TRBJ2-7; D may be TRBD2 (7 bases). The CDR3 length is 13 residues. Between the trimmed V and J ends, which lost 7 bases and 4 bases, there was a span of 17 bases. Germline CDR1 is SQVTM and CDR2 is ANQGSEA. CDR3 in amino acids: CSARGGDGYEQYF. The CDR3 bases are TGCAGCGCGAGGGGGGGAGATGGGTACGAGCAGTACTTC.

This clone came up a few times. V gene TRBV19 combines with J gene TRBJ1-1; no reliable D call. CDR3 length equals 13 residues. Trimming stripped 4 bases from V and 4 bases from J, with 10 bases between. Germline V gene data show CDR1 as LNHDA and CDR2 as SQIVND (reference sequence). CDR3: CASSRITGTEAFF. The CDR3 nucleotides are TGTGCCAGTAGTAGGATTACGGGCACTGAAGCTTTCTTT.

The gene calls are TRBV19 and TRBJ2-5; D could derive from TRBD1 or TRBD2 (5 bases each). The CDR3 spans 14 residues. From germline, CDR1 is LNHDA and CDR2 SQIVND (reference sequence). V was pared by 5 bases and J by 5 bases, with 15 bases between. CDR3 sequence reads: CASSSDTWGETQYF. The CDR3 DNA is TGTGCCAGTAGTTCTGACACGTGGGGGGAGACCCAGTACTTC. The full variable domain, with the rest looked up from reference TRBV19 and TRBJ2-5, is DGGITQSPKYLFRKEGQNVTLSCEQNLNHDAMYWYRQDPGQGLRLIYYSQIVNDFQKGDIAEGYSVSREKKESFPLTVTSAQKNPTAFYLCASSSDTWGETQYFGPGTRLLVL.

Worth noting for this clone: The same CDR3 can be traced to other DNA sequences in this sample. The chain joins TRBV27 to TRBJ2-7; 7 positions agree with TRBD1. V shed 3 bases and J 2 bases; nucleotides not matched to a gene: 1. CDR1 and CDR2 from the germline V gene are MNHEY and SMNVEV (reference sequence). The CDR3 runs 13 residues. The CDR3 DNA sequence: TGTGCCAGCAGTTTGACAGGGACCTACGAGCAGTACTTC. This sequence encodes CASSLTGTYEQYF.

This clone was seen once. This chain links TRBV10-3 with TRBJ2-5; D may correspond to TRBD1 or TRBD2 (5 bases each). Germline V gene sequence: CDR1 ENHRY, CDR2 SYGVKD. The germline V and J ends were trimmed by 3 bases and 5 bases, with 19 bases remaining between them. CDR3 length: 16 residues. The CDR3 loop reads CAISDLKGRESETQYF. For the CDR3, the DNA is TGTGCCATCAGTGATCTCAAGGGACGAGAGTCGGAGACCCAGTACTTC.

This clone was seen a few times. The CDR3 bases are TGCGCCAGCAGCCAAGATCAGACAGGGTTGTACGAGCAGTACTTC. Protein sequence: CASSQDQTGLYEQYF. This sequence joins TRBV4-1 and TRBJ2-7; 7 positions match TRBD1. In germline, CDR1 is MGHRA, CDR2 YSYEKL. With 0 bases clipped from V and 4 bases from J, the junction kept 6 bases outside the gene matches. The CDR3 runs to 15 residues.

This clone was detected a few times. The rearrangement links TRBV6-1 to TRBJ2-7; TRBD2 agrees at 12 bases. This CDR3 comprises 15 residues. V lost 5 bases, J lost 7 bases, and 9 bases stayed unmatched. Germline-derived CDR1 and CDR2 are MNHNS and SASEGT. The CDR3 DNA reads as TGTGCCAGCAGTTCCCCGACTAGCGGGGGATGGGAGCAGTACTTC. Translating it yields CASSSPTSGGWEQYF.

The V call is TRBV6-5, the J call TRBJ2-7; D assignment may be TRBD1 or TRBD2 (6 bases each). Trimming removed 2 bases from V and 1 base from J, with 9 bases in between. The CDR3 contains 14 residues. Germline CDR1 reads MNHEY; CDR2 reads SVGAGI. CDR3 sequence: CASSYGGRSYEQYF. CDR3 DNA sequence: TGTGCCAGCAGTTACGGGGGGCGGTCCTACGAGCAGTACTTC.

The rearrangement joins TRBV4-1 to TRBJ2-6; D gene ambiguous. CDR1 and CDR2 from the germline V gene are MGHRA and YSYEKL. The CDR3 has 13 amino acids. V lost 6 bases and J 0 bases, leaving 3 bases between the germline ends. The CDR3 loop reads CASRGSGANVLTF. CDR3 sequence (DNA): TGCGCCAGCAGAGGCTCTGGGGCCAACGTCCTGACTTTC.

This clone was counted between two and nine times. V is TRBV27 and J is TRBJ2-7; D is perhaps TRBD2 (7 bases). CDR3 length equals 13 residues. CDR1 MNHEY and CDR2 SMNVEV come from the germline V gene (reference sequence). The ends were cut back, 5 bases at V and 5 bases at J, with 13 bases in the middle. The CDR3 bases are TGTGCCAGCAGTCCGGGGGGCAACCACGAGCAGTACTTC. This codes for CASSPGGNHEQYF.

This clone was seen ten or more times. The chain links TRBV10-3 to TRBJ2-5, with 9 bases matching TRBD2. With 6 bases clipped from V and 1 base from J, the junction kept 18 bases outside the gene matches. The germline CDR1 and CDR2 sequences are ENHRY and SYGVKD. This CDR3 region has 19 residues. The CDR3 DNA reads TGTGCCATCAGCCCCTCCCTGGCGGGAGGGCAAACCCCCCAAGAGACCCAGTACTTC. This gives the protein CAISPSLAGGQTPQETQYF.

This sequence joins TRBV7-3 and TRBJ1-1, with D maybe TRBD1 (6 bases). Germline CDR1 and CDR2: SGHTA and FQGTGA. Trimming stripped 5 bases from V and 4 bases from J, with 14 bases between. The CDR3 is 14 residues long. For the CDR3, the DNA is TGTGCCAGCAGCCGACCGCGGGGGCTCACTGAAGCTTTCTTT. Translation: CASSRPRGLTEAFF.

As DNA, the CDR3 is TGTGCCAGCAGACTTAATGGCGGTTCCTACGAGCAGTACTTC. Its translation: CASRLNGGSYEQYF. The chain couples TRBV13 to TRBJ2-7, with D unresolved. Germline V gene sequence: CDR1 PRHDT, CDR2 FYEKMQ (reference sequence). Trimming pared 6 bases from V and 1 base from J, leaving 13 bases between. This CDR3 spans 14 amino acids.

Here the CDR3 reads CATSRAGENEQFF. The CDR3 coding sequence is TGTGCCACCAGCAGAGCGGGAGAAAATGAGCAGTTCTTC. The genes are TRBV15 and TRBJ2-1, with a weak D call TRBD2 (6 bases). Deletions cut 1 base from V and 7 bases from J, with 8 bases between. CDR3 length: 13 amino acids. CDR1 is LNHNV and CDR2 is YYDKDF in the germline V gene (reference sequence).

The chain combines TRBV6-6 with TRBJ2-1, with TRBD1 matching 7 bases. The CDR3 loop spans 15 amino acids. Germline loops: CDR1 MNHNY, CDR2 SVGAGI (reference sequence). V dropped 5 bases and J dropped 0; count of bases not matched to a gene: 4. This CDR3 is CASSTGQISYNEQFF. CDR3 bases: TGTGCCAGCAGTACGGGACAGATCTCCTACAATGAGCAGTTCTTC.

This clone has just a few counts. J is TRBJ1-1 and V is TRBV7-9; D is undetermined. CDR1 is SEHNR and CDR2 is FQNEAQ in the germline V gene (reference sequence). Trimming pared 5 bases from V and 1 base from J, leaving 8 bases between. The CDR3 consists of 13 residues. In nucleotides, the CDR3 is TGTGCCAGCAGCCAGCCAGGGAACACTGAAGCTTTCTTT. Translated: CASSQPGNTEAFF.

This clone has more than one count but fewer than ten. The V gene is TRBV4-1, the J gene TRBJ2-6; no clear D. V was pared by 2 bases and J by 0 bases, with 5 bases between. Germline assignment: CDR1 MGHRA and CDR2 YSYEKL. The CDR3 consists of 15 residues. The CDR3 sequence is CASSQTASGANVLTF. In nucleotides, the CDR3 is TGCGCCAGCAGCCAAACGGCCTCTGGGGCCAACGTCCTGACTTTC.

The rearrangement links TRBV4-1 to TRBJ2-7; D tentatively reads TRBD1 or TRBD2 (5 bases each). Germline lookup yields CDR1 MGHRA and CDR2 YSYEKL. Trimming took 1 base from V and 4 from J, leaving 14 bases between them. This CDR3 region has 15 residues. CDR3 in DNA: TGCGCCAGCAGCCAAGTGGCAGGGAGCCAATACGAGCAGTACTTC. As protein: CASSQVAGSQYEQYF.

The J gene is TRBJ2-1, the V gene TRBV27; maybe TRBD1 (6 bases). The CDR3 length is 14 residues. The germline V gene has CDR1 MNHEY and CDR2 SMNVEV (reference sequence). Deletions cut 5 bases from V and 5 bases from J, with 13 bases between. For the CDR3, the DNA is TGTGCCAGCAGTCTACAGGGTTCCCACAATGAGCAGTTCTTC. This translates into CASSLQGSHNEQFF.

J is TRBJ2-7 and V is TRBV18; D not certain. Germline-derived CDR1 and CDR2 are KGHSH and LQKENI. V lost 3 bases and J lost 3, with 24 bases in between. The CDR3 covers 18 residues. Written as DNA, the CDR3 is TGTGCCAGCTCACCTATTCTTCCGTCTCCGGGCGAGAGCTACGAGCAGTACTTC. Translated: CASSPILPSPGESYEQYF.

The chain combines TRBV5-5 with TRBJ2-5; maybe TRBD2 (6 bases). V was pared by 0 bases and J by 5 bases, with 17 bases between. Germline lookup yields CDR1 SGHKS and CDR2 YYEKEE (reference sequence). The CDR3 is 16 residues long. The CDR3 bases are TGTGCCAGCAGCTTGGACGGGGGTGGTGTTGCGGAGACCCAGTACTTC. Its protein is CASSLDGGGVAETQYF. The whole variable domain, filled in from reference TRBV5-5 and TRBJ2-5, reads DAGVTQSPTHLIKTRGQQVTLRCSPISGHKSVSWYQQVLGQGPQFIFQYYEKEERGRGNFPDRFSARQFPNYSSELNVNALLLGDSALYLCASSLDGGGVAETQYFGPGTRLLVL.

This sequence joins TRBV29-1 and TRBJ1-2, with 7 bases fitting TRBD1. V shed 8 bases, J shed 6 bases, and the junction held 12 bases outside the gene matches. Germline V lookup: CDR1 SQVTM, CDR2 ANQGSEA. The CDR3 contains 13 residues. DNA for the CDR3: TGCAGCTTATTGAACATCGGGACAGATGGCTACACCTTC. Translated, it gives CSLLNIGTDGYTF. Together with reference TRBV29-1 and TRBJ1-2, the CDR3 gives the full variable domain: SAVISQKPSRDICQRGTSLTIQCQVDSQVTMMFWYRQQPGQSLTLIATANQGSEATYESGFVIDKFPISRPNLTFSTLTVSNMSPEDSSIYLCSLLNIGTDGYTFGSGTRLTVV.

The chain employs TRBV11-2 and TRBJ2-5; D is unclear. V dropped 5 bases and J dropped 5 bases, with 9 bases sitting between them. The CDR3 runs to 12 residues. Germline-derived CDR1 and CDR2 are SGHAT and FQNNGV. Here the CDR3 DNA reads TGTGCCAGCAGCGGTTTTACGGAGACCCAGTACTTC. It specifies CASSGFTETQYF.

In its sample, this clone is medium-sized (0.01 to 0.1%). The chain combines TRBV4-1 with TRBJ1-5; D perhaps matches TRBD1 (5 bases). Trimming took 1 base from V and 2 from J, leaving 12 bases between them. The CDR3 length is 16 residues. Germline-derived CDR1 and CDR2 are MGHRA and YSYEKL. CDR3 region: CASSQGGAVGNQPQHF. In DNA, the CDR3 is TGCGCCAGCAGCCAAGGAGGGGCGGTGGGCAATCAGCCCCAGCATTTT.

The V gene is TRBV15, the J gene TRBJ2-1; D may be TRBD2 (5 bases). Trimming left V 8 bases short and J 0 bases short, with 8 bases between. CDR3 length equals 13 residues. Germline CDR1 and CDR2: LNHNV and YYDKDF (reference sequence). The CDR3 protein is CATSGSSYNEQFF. The DNA for the CDR3 is TGTGCCACCTCTGGGAGCTCCTACAATGAGCAGTTCTTC.